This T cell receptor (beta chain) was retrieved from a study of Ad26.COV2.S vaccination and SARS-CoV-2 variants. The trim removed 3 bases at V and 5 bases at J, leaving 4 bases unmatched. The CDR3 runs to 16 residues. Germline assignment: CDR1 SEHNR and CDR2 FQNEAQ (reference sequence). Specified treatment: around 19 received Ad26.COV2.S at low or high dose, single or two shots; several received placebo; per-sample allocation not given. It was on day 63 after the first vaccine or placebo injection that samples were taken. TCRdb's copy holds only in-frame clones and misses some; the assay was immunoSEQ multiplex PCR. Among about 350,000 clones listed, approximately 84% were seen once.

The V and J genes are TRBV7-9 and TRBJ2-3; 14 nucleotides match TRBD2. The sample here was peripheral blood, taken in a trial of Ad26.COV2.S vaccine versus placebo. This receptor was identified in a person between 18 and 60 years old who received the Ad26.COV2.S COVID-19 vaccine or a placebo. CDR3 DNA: TGTGCCAGCAGCTTGAGACTAGCGGGGGGGCGAGATACGCAGTATTTT. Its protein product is CASSLRLAGGRDTQYF.